The subject of this entry is one T cell receptor beta chain. Its antigen remains unknown. Reprocessing the 5' RACE reads, TCRdb reports a single entry for every CDR3 protein and omits DNA. The sample holds roughly 420,000 distinct CDR3 sequences. The CDR3 has 16 amino acids. The germline gives CDR1 SEHNR, CDR2 FQNEAQ (reference sequence). This specimen belongs to a study of T cells expressing NK-cell markers. The overall study: Out of eight donors sequenced, seven tested HCMV-seropositive and the remaining one seronegative. Broader study findings: Among CD8+ T cells from more than five donors, dominant NKG2C+ clonotypes accounted for about 1.0-7.0%. Researchers report these clonotypes also headed the CD3+CD56-NKG2C+ fraction in several donors.

The source of this sequence is a woman aged 18-70 years in good health. The specimen was blood T cells: a sorted CD56 or NKG2C T cell subset, CD4+ or CD8+ T cells, or bulk PBMC T cells (not recorded which). V is TRBV7-9 and J is TRBJ1-2. The chain's CDR3 is CASSLVNALLWSGYTF.